The entry that follows covers one TCR beta chain sequence. Its specificity is not known. The sample comes from a study of OX40 agonist ivuxolimab in advanced cancers. Whole-study context: Hepatocellular carcinoma, melanoma, renal cell or head and neck cancer was diagnosed in the dose-escalation patients.

V lost 11 bases to trimming and J lost 1 base, with 14 bases between them. Germline V gene data show CDR1 as MNHNY and CDR2 as SVGAGI (reference sequence). The CDR3 length is 13 residues. Study conclusions and caveats: Clonal expansion was seen in CD4+ and CD8+ blood T cells by week 6 at 0.1 to 3.0 mg/kg.

The data were produced by immunoSEQ multiplex PCR, yet TCRdb's version contains in-frame clones alone and is incomplete. The table lists some 80,000 clones, roughly 90% of them singletons. This clonotype was obtained from an adult with an advanced solid tumor such as melanoma, head and neck, liver or kidney cancer. The V and J genes are TRBV6-6 and TRBJ1-1; D not resolved. Sequenced material: CD4+ or CD8+ T cells sorted from blood, taken in a trial of the OX40 agonist ivuxolimab. The CDR3 is CAVAFSGNTEAFF. The CDR3 DNA reads as TGTGCCGTCGCTTTCTCGGGGAACACTGAAGCTTTCTTT.